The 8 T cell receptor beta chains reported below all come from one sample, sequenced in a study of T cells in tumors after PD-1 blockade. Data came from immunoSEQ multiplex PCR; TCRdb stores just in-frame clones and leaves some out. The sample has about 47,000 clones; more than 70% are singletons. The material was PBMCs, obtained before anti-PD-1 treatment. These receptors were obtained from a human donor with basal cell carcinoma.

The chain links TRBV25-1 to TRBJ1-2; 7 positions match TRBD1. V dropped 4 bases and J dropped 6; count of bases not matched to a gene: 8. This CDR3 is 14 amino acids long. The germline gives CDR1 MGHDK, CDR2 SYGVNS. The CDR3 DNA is TGTGCCAGCAGTGCATACAGGGGAGTGGATGGCTACACCTTC. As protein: CASSAYRGVDGYTF.

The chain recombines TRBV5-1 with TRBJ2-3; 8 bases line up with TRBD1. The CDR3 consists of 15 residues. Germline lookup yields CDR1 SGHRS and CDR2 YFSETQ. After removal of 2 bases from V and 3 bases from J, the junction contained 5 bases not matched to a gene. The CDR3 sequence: CASSFTGGATDTQYF. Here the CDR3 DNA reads TGCGCCAGCAGCTTCACAGGGGGAGCGACAGATACGCAGTATTTT.

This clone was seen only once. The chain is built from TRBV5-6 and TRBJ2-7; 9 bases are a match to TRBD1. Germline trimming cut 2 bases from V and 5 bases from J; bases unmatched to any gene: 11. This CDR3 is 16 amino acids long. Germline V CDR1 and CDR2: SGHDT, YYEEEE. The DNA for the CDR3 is TGTGCCAGCAGCTTTATTACCGGGACAGGGTTTGACGAGCAGTACTTC. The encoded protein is CASSFITGTGFDEQYF. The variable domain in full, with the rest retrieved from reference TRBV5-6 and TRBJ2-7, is DAGVTQSPTHLIKTRGQQVTLRCSPKSGHDTVSWYQQALGQGPQFIFQYYEEEERQRGNFPDRFSGHQFPNYSSELNVNALLLGDSALYLCASSFITGTGFDEQYFGPGTRLTVT.

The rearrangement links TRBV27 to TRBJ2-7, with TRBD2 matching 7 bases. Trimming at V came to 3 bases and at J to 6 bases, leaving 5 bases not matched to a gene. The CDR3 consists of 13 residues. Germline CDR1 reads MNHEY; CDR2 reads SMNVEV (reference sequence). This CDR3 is CASSLRSGGEQYF. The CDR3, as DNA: TGTGCCAGCAGTTTGAGGTCGGGAGGCGAGCAGTACTTC.

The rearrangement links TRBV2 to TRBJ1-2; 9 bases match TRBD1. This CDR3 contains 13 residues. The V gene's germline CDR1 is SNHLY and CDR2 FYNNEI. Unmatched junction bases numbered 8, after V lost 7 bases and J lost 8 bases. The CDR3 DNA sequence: TGTGCCAGCAACCGTGGGACAGGGAACGGCTACACCTTC. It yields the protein CASNRGTGNGYTF.

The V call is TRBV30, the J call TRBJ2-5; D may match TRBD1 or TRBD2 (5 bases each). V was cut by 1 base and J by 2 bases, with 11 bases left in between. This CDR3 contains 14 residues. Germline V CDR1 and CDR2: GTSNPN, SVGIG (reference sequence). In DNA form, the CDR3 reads TGTGCCTGGAGTGATGTGGGGGTTCAAGAGACCCAGTACTTC. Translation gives CAWSDVGVQETQYF.

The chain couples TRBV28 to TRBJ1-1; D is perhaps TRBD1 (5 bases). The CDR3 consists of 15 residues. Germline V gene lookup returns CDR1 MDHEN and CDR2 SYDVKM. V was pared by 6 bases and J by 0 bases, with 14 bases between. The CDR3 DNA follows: TGTGCCAGCAGGCCCCAGAGGGGCCTGAACACTGAAGCTTTCTTT. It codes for CASRPQRGLNTEAFF. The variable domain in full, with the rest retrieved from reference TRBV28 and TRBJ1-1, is DVKVTQSSRYLVKRTGEKVFLECVQDMDHENMFWYRQDPGLGLRLIYFSYDVKMKEKGDIPEGYSVSREKKERFSLILESASTNQTSMYLCASRPQRGLNTEAFFGQGTRLTVV.

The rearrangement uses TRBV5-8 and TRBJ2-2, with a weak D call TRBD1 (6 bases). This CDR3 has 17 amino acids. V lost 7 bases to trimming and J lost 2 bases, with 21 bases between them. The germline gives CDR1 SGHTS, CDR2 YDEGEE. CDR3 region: CASHHLFGTPNTGELFF. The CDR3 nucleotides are TGTGCCAGCCACCACCTTTTTGGGACACCAAACACCGGGGAGCTGTTTTTT. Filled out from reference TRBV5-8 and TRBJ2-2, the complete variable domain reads EAGVTQSPTHLIKTRGQQATLRCSPISGHTSVYWYQQALGLGLQFLLWYDEGEERNRGNFPPRFSGRQFPNYSSELNVNALELEDSALYLCASHHLFGTPNTGELFFGEGSRLTVL.